This T cell receptor beta chain comes out of a study of cytomegalovirus exposure and HLA in healthy donors. The CDR3 has 15 residues. V was shortened by 0 bases and J by 2 bases, with 8 bases between the two germline ends. CDR1 MNHNS and CDR2 SASEGT come from the germline V gene. Note on this clone: Its specificity is not known.

The study ran its PCR with 60 Vbeta and 13 Jbeta primers. Original processing notes: The authors later counted about 80 million unique TCR beta chains, some 9.9 million of them shared. Method: immunoSEQ multiplex PCR; TCRdb's copy keeps in-frame clones and lacks some. The DNA was the basis for D and trimming; V, J and clone size are from that table. The sample records under 200,000 clones, roughly 77% being singletons. Healthy individuals who donated bone marrow served as the donors. Findings of the study overall: Reports showed the classifier diagnosing cytomegalovirus status with high specificity and sensitivity.

The specimen was PBMCs. The TCR originated in a woman between 18 and 29 years old in good health and CMV-seronegative. The J gene is TRBJ2-1, the V gene TRBV6-1; D gene unclear. CDR3 nucleotide sequence: TGTGCCAGCAGTGAAGCGAGATTCCCCTACAATGAGCAGTTCTTC. Translated, it gives CASSEARFPYNEQFF.